Reported below is one T cell receptor beta chain. Source study methods: Reference gene primer amplification gave estimated nucleated cell counts. TCRdb's copy holds only in-frame clones and misses some; the assay was immunoSEQ multiplex PCR. That table furnishes V, J and clone size, whereas the DNA furnished D and trimming. The sample includes approximately 400,000 clones, approximately 89% of them seen just once. This specimen comes from a study of blood T cell repertoires in COVID-19. From germline, CDR1 is LGHNA and CDR2 YNFKEQ. J lost 6 bases, V lost 4 bases, and 6 bases had no gene match. The CDR3 runs to 15 residues.

This TCR came from a woman in her forties who had been exposed to COVID-19. The chain employs TRBV4-2 and TRBJ2-1; TRBD2 agrees at 10 bases. Material for sequencing was PBMCs or T cells enriched from blood (not recorded which). CDR3 in amino acids: CASSLVAGGGNEQFF. CDR3 coding DNA: TGTGCCAGCAGCCTCGTAGCGGGAGGAGGCAATGAGCAGTTCTTC.